The rows below give T cell receptor beta chains drawn from one sample of a study of human T cells and chemical hapten exposure. TCRdb reprocessed the RACE reads with MiXCR, giving one entry per CDR3 protein. The repertoire holds roughly 120,000 distinct CDR3 sequences, with roughly an eighth as singletons. Here the sequenced sample was whole blood, taken in connection with sensitization to the hapten diphenylcyclopropenone (DPC). The receptors were sampled from a man aged 18 to 35 with alopecia areata. Some clones in this sample may be carry-over from other donors' samples. Both conserved end residues are part of each CDR3. Fields, in order: D gene, clone size, V gene, J gene, CDR3 protein, CDR3 DNA. D genes are given only for firm matches. The size entry is marked missing in some rows and otherwise reads once, few, many or a size class.

NA	few	TRBV5-1	TRBJ2-7	CASSLGLGTFEQYF	TGCGCCAGCAGCCTAGGACTGGGAACCTTCGAGCAGTACTTC
NA	few	TRBV7-9	TRBJ2-5	CASSREIDRQSF	TGTGCCAGCAGCCGGGAAATCGACAGGCAAAGCTTC
NA	many	TRBV7-2	TRBJ1-5	CASSLWGNGNQPQHF	TGTGCCAGCAGCTTATGGGGTAATGGCAATCAGCCCCAGCATTTT
NA	NA	TRBV3-1	TRBJ2-1	CASSLLTGYNEQFF	TGTGCCAGCAGCCTCCTTACAGGCTACAATGAGCAGTTCTTC
NA	few	TRBV9	TRBJ1-4	CASSEGAGNEKLFF	TGTGCCAGCAGCGAGGGTGCCGGTAATGAAAAACTGTTTTTT
TRBD2	NA	TRBV29-1	TRBJ2-1	CSAGGGSYNEQFF	TGCAGCGCTGGGGGAGGGTCCTACAATGAGCAGTTCTTC
NA	few	TRBV19	TRBJ2-3	CASSIRLAITDTQYF	TGTGCCAGTAGTATCCGTCTGGCTATCACAGATACGCAGTATTTT
NA	NA	TRBV29-1	TRBJ2-3	CSVERDNTDTQYF	TGCAGCGTTGAAAGGGACAACACAGATACGCAGTATTTT
TRBD1	many	TRBV7-9	TRBJ2-3	CASSKSTGSTDTQYF	TGTGCCAGCAGCAAATCGACAGGGTCCACAGATACGCAGTATTTT
NA	NA	TRBV7-9	TRBJ2-2	CASSIVGGELFF	TGTGCCAGCAGCATTGTGGGCGGGGAGCTGTTTTTT
NA	NA	TRBV6-1	TRBJ1-1	CASSELGTREIF	TGTGCCAGCAGTGAATTGGGGACCAGGGAAATCTTT
NA	NA	TRBV28	TRBJ1-3	CASSLPSGNTIYF	TGTGCCAGCAGTCTCCCCTCTGGAAACACCATATATTTT
NA	NA	TRBV7-2	TRBJ2-3	CASSSSPFQLTQYF	TGTGCCAGCAGCTCTTCCCCCTTCCAACTTACGCAGTATTTT
NA	NA	TRBV18	TRBJ2-6	CASSPDRSGANVLTF	TGTGCCAGCTCACCTGACCGCTCTGGGGCCAACGTCCTGACTTTC
TRBD1	NA	TRBV4-3	TRBJ2-7	CASSQDRGREDEQYF	TGCGCCAGCAGCCAGGACAGGGGGAGGGAAGACGAGCAGTACTTC
TRBD1	few	TRBV20-1	TRBJ2-1	CSADRGSYNEQFF	TGCAGTGCTGACAGGGGGTCCTACAATGAGCAGTTCTTC
TRBD1	many	TRBV6-5	TRBJ1-6	CASRGPGTENSPLHF	TGTGCCAGCAGAGGTCCCGGGACAGAGAATTCACCCCTCCACTTT
NA	few	TRBV6-2/TRBV6-3	TRBJ1-5	CASSGKQWPQHF	TGTGCCAGCAGTGGGAAACAATGGCCCCAGCATTTT
NA	few	TRBV20-1	TRBJ1-6	CSATRGLGSPLHF	TGCAGTGCCACCCGCGGGCTCGGGTCACCCCTCCACTTT
NA	many	TRBV20-1	TRBJ1-1	CSASRGRRTNTEAFF	TGCAGTGCTAGCCGGGGGAGGAGGACGAACACTGAAGCTTTCTTT
NA	NA	TRBV7-7	TRBJ2-6	CASSSPTGRGANVLTF	TGTGCCAGCAGCTCCCCTACAGGTCGTGGGGCCAACGTCCTGACTTTC
TRBD1	NA	TRBV6-2/TRBV6-3	TRBJ2-5	CASSYDRTGQETQYF	TGTGCCAGCAGTTACGACAGGACAGGGCAAGAGACCCAGTACTTC
NA	many	TRBV20-1	TRBJ1-6	CSARGGSSYNSPLHF	TGCAGTGCTAGAGGGGGCAGCTCCTATAATTCACCCCTCCACTTT
NA	many	TRBV4-3	TRBJ2-5	CASSQAFEMETQYF	TGCGCCAGCAGCCAAGCATTTGAAATGGAGACCCAGTACTTC
NA	few	TRBV6-2/TRBV6-3	TRBJ1-2	CASSHGRNYGYTF	TGTGCCAGCAGTCACGGACGGAACTATGGCTACACCTTC
NA	NA	TRBV11-2	TRBJ1-6	CASREVTGKSPPLHF	TGTGCCAGCAGGGAAGTCACAGGGAAATCTCCACCCCTCCACTTT
NA	many	TRBV7-6	TRBJ1-4	CASSESVGGHEKLFF	TGTGCCAGCAGCGAGAGCGTCGGGGGGCACGAAAAACTGTTTTTT
NA	NA	TRBV11-2	TRBJ1-1	CASSPETGEHTEAFF	TGTGCCAGCAGCCCCGAGACAGGAGAGCACACTGAAGCTTTCTTT
TRBD1	few	TRBV5-6	TRBJ2-5	CASSEADRVGTQYF	TGTGCCAGCAGCGAAGCGGACAGGGTTGGGACCCAGTACTTC
TRBD1	NA	TRBV7-9	TRBJ2-2	CASSRRQGAFVRTGELFF	TGTGCCAGCAGCCGAAGACAGGGGGCCTTCGTTCGCACCGGGGAGCTGTTTTTT
NA	few	TRBV4-2	TRBJ1-5	CASSQTPGDNQPQHF	TGTGCCAGCAGCCAAACTCCTGGCGACAATCAGCCCCAGCATTTT
NA	many	TRBV28	TRBJ2-3	CASSLRGGPTNTQYF	TGTGCCAGCAGTTTAAGGGGGGGGCCCACTAATACGCAGTATTTT
TRBD2	few	TRBV10-3	TRBJ2-1	CAISFTSGGDNEQFF	TGTGCCATCAGCTTCACTAGCGGGGGGGACAATGAGCAGTTCTTC
NA	few	TRBV9	TRBJ2-3	CASSVVATRGADTQYF	TGTGCCAGCAGCGTAGTGGCTACTCGGGGCGCAGATACGCAGTATTTT
NA	NA	TRBV29-1	TRBJ2-7	CSVSQGQEYEQYF	TGCAGCGTCTCACAGGGCCAGGAATACGAGCAGTACTTC
NA	NA	TRBV6-6	TRBJ2-5	CASSSYPTISGQETQYF	TGTGCCAGCAGTTCCTACCCGACTATTAGCGGACAAGAGACCCAGTACTTC
TRBD2	few	TRBV12-3/TRBV12-4	TRBJ2-5	CASSPGERGTSETQYF	TGTGCCAGCAGTCCCGGGGAGCGGGGGACCTCGGAGACCCAGTACTTC
NA	NA	TRBV4-3	TRBJ1-2	CVSSQGSLTGNYGYTF	TGCGTCAGCAGCCAAGGGTCTTTGACAGGCAACTATGGCTACACCTTC
TRBD1	NA	TRBV7-2	TRBJ1-2	CASSLDLGQQGYNYGYTF	TGTGCCAGCAGCTTAGATCTGGGTCAACAGGGGTATAACTATGGCTACACCTTC
TRBD2	NA	TRBV18	TRBJ2-3	CASSRPSGGTDTQYF	TGTGCCAGCTCCCGACCTAGCGGGGGCACAGATACGCAGTATTTT
TRBD1	few	TRBV9	TRBJ2-3	CASSGGTGPADTQYF	TGTGCCAGCAGCGGAGGGACAGGTCCGGCAGATACGCAGTATTTT
NA	NA	TRBV5-1	TRBJ2-2	CASSLALGPGELFF	TGCGCCAGCAGCTTGGCCTTGGGTCCCGGGGAGCTGTTTTTT
NA	few	TRBV29-1	TRBJ1-1	CSVESGASRNTEAFF	TGCAGCGTTGAAAGTGGCGCTTCGCGGAACACTGAAGCTTTCTTT
NA	NA	TRBV5-1	TRBJ2-2	CASSFTGSTWTGELFF	TGCGCCAGCAGCTTCACAGGGAGTACCTGGACCGGGGAGCTGTTTTTT
NA	NA	TRBV6-1	TRBJ2-3	CASSEVGPQYF	TGTGCCAGCAGTGAAGTGGGTCCGCAGTATTTT
NA	few	TRBV6-2/TRBV6-3	TRBJ1-2	CASSYSEQGANYGYTF	TGTGCCAGCAGTTACAGTGAACAGGGAGCAAACTATGGCTACACCTTC
TRBD1	NA	TRBV4-3	TRBJ1-2	CASSQDLVTGQGVSIYGYTF	TGCGCCAGCAGCCAAGATTTAGTTACGGGACAGGGTGTATCGATCTATGGCTACACCTTC
NA	few	TRBV7-3	TRBJ1-1	CASSFIWDLEGHTEAFF	TGTGCCAGCAGCTTTATTTGGGACCTCGAGGGCCACACTGAAGCTTTCTTT
NA	few	TRBV5-1	TRBJ2-7	CASSFRPTSYEQYF	TGCGCCAGCAGCTTTCGGCCGACCTCCTACGAGCAGTACTTC
NA	few	TRBV28	TRBJ1-1	CASSSTGSTEAFF	TGTGCCAGCAGTTCGACGGGGTCGACTGAAGCTTTCTTT
TRBD1	few	TRBV4-1	TRBJ2-1	CASSQEGQGTVFNEQFF	TGCGCCAGCAGCCAGGAGGGACAGGGCACTGTCTTCAATGAGCAGTTCTTC
NA	NA	TRBV2	TRBJ2-1	CASSAAGYNEQFF	TGTGCCAGCAGTGCTGCCGGCTACAATGAGCAGTTCTTC
NA	few	TRBV28	TRBJ2-6	CASSLPGTANVLTF	TGTGCCAGCAGTTTACCCGGGACAGCCAACGTCCTGACTTTC
NA	few	TRBV6-2/TRBV6-3	TRBJ2-1	CASAWDSTGFSSYNEQFF	TGTGCCAGCGCTTGGGACTCAACGGGCTTTAGCTCCTACAATGAGCAGTTCTTC
NA	few	TRBV11-2	TRBJ1-1	CASSLREGGLTEAFF	TGTGCCAGCAGCTTGAGGGAGGGAGGCCTGACTGAAGCTTTCTTT